Presented here are 20 T cell receptor beta chains from one specimen sequenced in a study of blood T cell repertoires in COVID-19. Method: immunoSEQ multiplex PCR; TCRdb's copy keeps in-frame clones and lacks some. There are roughly 350,000 clones in the sample; about nine tenths occur only once, and under 6.5% lies in the top ten. The sample taken for sequencing was peripheral blood. The receptors here all came from a woman aged 45-59 years with COVID-19, enrolled during active disease.

The V gene is TRBV6-2 or TRBV6-3, the J gene TRBJ2-3; 9 bases map to TRBD1. Germline V gene lookup returns CDR1 MNHEY and CDR2 SVGEGT. CDR3 length: 15 amino acids. The V gene end was trimmed by 5 bases and the J gene end by 2 bases; junction bases not matched to a gene: 5. The CDR3 nucleotides read TGTGCCAGCAGTGCACAGGGGGCTTCCACAGATACGCAGTATTTT. Translated: CASSAQGASTDTQYF.

Comments on this clone: Germline and junction disagree at one end, which may indicate a read error. The V gene is TRBV4-3, the J gene TRBJ2-7, with D possibly matching TRBD2 (6 bases). The length of the CDR3 is 12 residues. In germline, CDR1 is LGHNA, CDR2 YSLEER. The CDR3 sequence is CARSPGLYEQYF. Written as DNA, the CDR3 is TGCGCCAGGAGCCCGGGACTGTACGAGCAGTACTTC.

CDR3 sequence (DNA): TGTGCCAGCAGTACCCCCGGGACAGCGAATCAGCCCCAGCATTTT. This gives the protein CASSTPGTANQPQHF. The chain carries TRBV6-1 and TRBJ1-5, with TRBD1 matching over 7 bases. This CDR3 is built from 15 residues. Germline CDR1 MNHNS, CDR2 SASEGT. With 5 bases clipped from V and 4 bases from J, the junction kept 8 bases outside the gene matches.

The V and J genes are TRBV6-2 or TRBV6-3 and TRBJ2-5; 7 nucleotides match TRBD1. The V and J ends lost 2 bases and 2 bases, in that order; junction bases with no gene match: 11. Germline V gene lookup returns CDR1 MNHEY and CDR2 SVGEGT. This CDR3 has 17 residues. In nucleotides, the CDR3 is TGTGCCAGCAGTTACACCAGGACAGGAGGTTCACAAGAGACCCAGTACTTC. Its protein is CASSYTRTGGSQETQYF.

In DNA form, the CDR3 reads TGCGCCAGCAGCTTGCCGGAGTCCTACGAGCAGTACTTC. This translates into CASSLPESYEQYF. J is TRBJ2-7 and V is TRBV5-1; D is ambiguous. Trimming took off 1 base at V and 1 base at J, with 6 bases between the two ends. This CDR3 has 13 residues. CDR1 and CDR2 (germline): SGHRS, YFSETQ.

DNA of the CDR3: TGTGCCACCAGTGATTTAGGGGCCGGGTCTAACGCGGATACGCAGTATTTT. Protein product: CATSDLGAGSNADTQYF. The V call is TRBV24-1, the J call TRBJ2-3; possible D gene TRBD1, 5 bases. Germline V gene data show CDR1 as KGHDR and CDR2 as SFDVKD. With 1 base removed from V and 6 bases from J, the gap between germline ends came to 19 bases. This CDR3 has 17 residues.

The chain couples TRBV3-1 (or the pseudogene TRBV3-2) to TRBJ1-5; perhaps TRBD1 as D (5 bases). V was trimmed by 1 base and J by 0 bases, leaving 7 bases between them. The V gene's germline CDR1 is LGHDT and CDR2 YNNKEL (reference sequence). The CDR3 has 15 residues. CDR3 residues: CASSQGTTSNQPQHF. In nucleotides, the CDR3 is TGTGCCAGCAGCCAAGGGACAACTAGCAATCAGCCCCAGCATTTT.

The genes are TRBV7-2 and TRBJ1-1; TRBD1 matches at 8 bases. The CDR3 loop spans 15 amino acids. The V and J ends lost 3 bases and 5 bases, in that order; junction bases with no gene match: 8. Germline lookup yields CDR1 SGHTA and CDR2 FQGNSA. The CDR3 bases are TGTGCCAGCAGCTTTTTGGTACAGGGGGGAACTGAAGCTTTCTTT. It translates to CASSFLVQGGTEAFF.

The chain carries TRBV6-1 and TRBJ2-7; D gene unclear. This CDR3 has 11 amino acids. Germline assignment: CDR1 MNHNS and CDR2 SASEGT. The germline V and J ends were trimmed by 5 bases and 3 bases, with 5 bases remaining between them. CDR3 loop: CASSPDYEQYF. CDR3 sequence (DNA): TGTGCCAGCAGTCCAGACTACGAGCAGTACTTC.

DNA of the CDR3: TGTGCCAGCTCAGAGGGACTAAACACTGAAGCTTTCTTT. The encoded protein is CASSEGLNTEAFF. This sequence joins TRBV18 and TRBJ1-1; weak D call: TRBD1 (5 bases). V dropped 5 bases and J dropped 2 bases, with 9 bases sitting between them. Germline V gives CDR1 KGHSH, CDR2 LQKENI. The CDR3 covers 13 residues.

The chain employs TRBV5-4 and TRBJ1-2; a possible D gene is TRBD1 (5 bases). The germline V and J ends were trimmed by 5 bases and 4 bases, with 9 bases remaining between them. The CDR3 covers 12 residues. Germline V gene data show CDR1 as SGHNT and CDR2 as YYREEE (reference sequence). The CDR3 protein is CASSDDSYGYTF. DNA for the CDR3: TGTGCCAGCAGTGATGACAGCTATGGCTACACCTTC.

The chain employs TRBV2 and TRBJ2-7, with TRBD2 matching over 10 bases. This CDR3 region has 16 residues. Germline CDR1 and CDR2: SNHLY and FYNNEI. Trimming at V came to 2 bases and at J to 0 bases, leaving 4 bases not matched to a gene. As DNA, the CDR3 is TGTGCCAGCAGTGAAACCGGACTAGCGGTCTCCTACGAGCAGTACTTC. Translation gives CASSETGLAVSYEQYF.

The J gene is TRBJ1-6, the V gene TRBV18; D perhaps matches TRBD1 (5 bases). The CDR3 has 15 amino acids. From germline, CDR1 is KGHSH and CDR2 LQKENI. Trimming stripped 3 bases from V and 6 bases from J, with 12 bases between. CDR3 loop: CASSPSRQGNSPLHF. Here the CDR3 DNA reads TGTGCCAGCTCACCTAGTCGGCAGGGTAATTCACCCCTCCACTTT.

The chain couples TRBV5-4 to TRBJ1-1, with D possibly TRBD1 on 5 matching bases. Per the germline V gene, CDR1 is SGHNT and CDR2 is YYREEE (reference sequence). This CDR3 contains 14 residues. The V gene lost 0 bases and the J gene lost 1 base, with 7 bases spanning the gap. CDR3 protein: CASSLAGGNTEAFF. In nucleotides, the CDR3 is TGTGCCAGCAGCTTGGCCGGGGGGAACACTGAAGCTTTCTTT.

The V gene is TRBV7-2, the J gene TRBJ1-5, with 7 positions matching TRBD1. The V gene end was trimmed by 5 bases and the J gene end by 5 bases; junction bases not matched to a gene: 6. The CDR3 is 14 residues long. Germline V gives CDR1 SGHTA, CDR2 FQGNSA. CDR3 sequence (DNA): TGTGCCAGCAGCGAGGGACAGCGATATCAGCCCCAGCATTTT. It is translated as CASSEGQRYQPQHF.

This clone occurred once. The chain recombines TRBV19 with TRBJ1-1; a possible D gene is TRBD1 (6 bases). CDR3 length equals 13 residues. The V end lost 5 bases, the J end lost 4 bases, and 11 bases lay between the germline ends. Germline-derived CDR1 and CDR2 are LNHDA and SQIVND (reference sequence). As DNA, the CDR3 is TGTGCCAGTAGTGTCACAGGGTTCACTGAAGCTTTCTTT. Residues: CASSVTGFTEAFF.

The rearrangement links TRBV19 to TRBJ1-3; D ambiguous. There are 14 residues in the CDR3. The V gene's germline CDR1 is LNHDA and CDR2 SQIVND (reference sequence). The germline V and J ends were trimmed by 5 bases and 0 bases, with 8 bases remaining between them. The CDR3 region is CASSFQISGNTIYF. CDR3 sequence (DNA): TGTGCCAGTAGTTTCCAAATCTCTGGAAACACCATATATTTT.

J is TRBJ1-6 and V is TRBV5-6; the match to TRBD1 covers 9 bases. Losses at the gene ends were 4 bases for V and 6 bases for J; bases not matched to a gene: 8. There are 16 residues in the CDR3. The germline V gene has CDR1 SGHDT and CDR2 YYEEEE. The CDR3 protein is CASSLGQGDGNSPLHF. CDR3 nucleotides: TGTGCCAGCAGCCTGGGACAGGGAGATGGTAATTCACCCCTCCACTTT.

The chain carries TRBV19 and TRBJ2-7; TRBD1 is a possible D gene (5 bases). Germline values: CDR1 LNHDA, CDR2 SQIVND (reference sequence). Trimming cost V 2 bases and J 5 bases, with 7 bases left between them. CDR3 size: 12 residues. CDR3 residues: CASSISGNEQYF. The CDR3 DNA reads TGTGCCAGTAGTATATCAGGGAACGAGCAGTACTTC.

This clone was observed once. V usage is TRBV27 and J usage is TRBJ2-7, with 10 bases lining up with TRBD2. In germline, CDR1 is MNHEY, CDR2 SMNVEV (reference sequence). J gave up 6 bases and V 2 bases, and 10 bases lay outside the gene matches. The CDR3 covers 16 residues. For the CDR3, the DNA is TGTGCCAGCAGTTTAATTGTCGGGCTAGCGGGAGCCGAGCAGTACTTC. Its protein is CASSLIVGLAGAEQYF.